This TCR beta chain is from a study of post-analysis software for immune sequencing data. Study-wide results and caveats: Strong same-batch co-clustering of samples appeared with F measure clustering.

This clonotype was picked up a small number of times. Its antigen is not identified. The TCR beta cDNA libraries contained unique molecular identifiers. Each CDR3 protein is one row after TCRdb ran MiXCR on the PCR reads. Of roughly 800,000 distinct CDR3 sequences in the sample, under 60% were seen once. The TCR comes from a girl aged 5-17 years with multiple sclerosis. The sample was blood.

Here the CDR3 DNA reads TGCGCCAGCAGCCGGGACAGCAGAGTCCAAGAGACCCAGTACTTC. Translation: CASSRDSRVQETQYF. The genes are TRBV5-1 and TRBJ2-5; 7 nucleotides align to TRBD1. CDR3 length: 15 residues. The V gene end was trimmed by 4 bases and the J gene end by 1 base; junction bases not matched to a gene: 7. Germline-derived CDR1 and CDR2 are SGHRS and YFSETQ.